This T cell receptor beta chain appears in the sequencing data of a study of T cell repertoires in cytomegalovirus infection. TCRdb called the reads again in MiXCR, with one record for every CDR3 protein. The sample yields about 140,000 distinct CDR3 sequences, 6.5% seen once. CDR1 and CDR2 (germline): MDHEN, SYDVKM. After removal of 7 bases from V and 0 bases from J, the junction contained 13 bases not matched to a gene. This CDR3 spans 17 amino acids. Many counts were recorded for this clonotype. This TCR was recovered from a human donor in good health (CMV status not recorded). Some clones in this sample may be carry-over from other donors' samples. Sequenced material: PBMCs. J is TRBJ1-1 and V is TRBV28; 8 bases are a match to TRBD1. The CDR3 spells CASIYSAAGGLNTEAFF. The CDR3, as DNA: TGTGCCAGCATATATTCCGCGGCAGGGGGCTTGAACACTGAAGCTTTCTTT.